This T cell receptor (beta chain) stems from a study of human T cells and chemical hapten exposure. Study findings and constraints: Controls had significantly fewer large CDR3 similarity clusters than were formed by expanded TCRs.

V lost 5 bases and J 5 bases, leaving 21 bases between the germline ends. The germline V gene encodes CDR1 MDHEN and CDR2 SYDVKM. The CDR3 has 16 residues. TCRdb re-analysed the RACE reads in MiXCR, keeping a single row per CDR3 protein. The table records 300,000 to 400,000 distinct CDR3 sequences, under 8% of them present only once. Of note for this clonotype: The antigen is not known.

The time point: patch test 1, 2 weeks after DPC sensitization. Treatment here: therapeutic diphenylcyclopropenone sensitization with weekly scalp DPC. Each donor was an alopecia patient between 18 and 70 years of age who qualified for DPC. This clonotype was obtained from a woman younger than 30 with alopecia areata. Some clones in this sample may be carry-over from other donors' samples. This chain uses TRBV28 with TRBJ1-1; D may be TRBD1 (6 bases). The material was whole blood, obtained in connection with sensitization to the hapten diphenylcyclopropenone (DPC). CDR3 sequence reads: CASSPSRGEGGTEAFF. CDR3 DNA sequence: TGTGCCAGCAGTCCCTCGAGGGGGGAAGGAGGAACTGAAGCTTTCTTT.